Shown below are 21 T cell receptor beta chains from a single sample sequenced in a study of graft-versus-host responses after intestinal transplantation (dated by TCRdb to 2020 to 2022). This sample's time point label indicates: cells obtained before transplantation from donor or recipient. The antigens of these receptors remain unknown. The library was obtained by the immunoSEQ multiplex PCR assay. TCRdb provides this immuneACCESS table in a form limited to in-frame rearrangements. Some clones are lacking; in checked studies, under half of them reflect an unresolved V gene, and why the rest are absent is not known. This sample is represented by approximately 80,000 clones; about 89% of them were singletons. The ten largest clones represent under 0.4% of the sample. Sample: unstimulated CD4+ T cells sorted from spleen or lymph node cells, taken before intestinal transplant. The receptors stem from a human donor who received an intestinal transplant.

The rearrangement joins TRBV7-3 to TRBJ2-1, with 11 positions matching TRBD2. The CDR3 consists of 15 residues. V gave up 5 bases and J gave up 8 bases; unmatched junction bases: 8. Germline CDR1 and CDR2: SGHTA and FQGTGA. The CDR3 DNA is TGTGCCAGCAGCCCCCTAGCGGGAGGCCGGGATGAGCAGTTCTTC. Translation: CASSPLAGGRDEQFF.

The chain uses TRBV5-8 and TRBJ1-1, with 10 bases fitting TRBD1. Germline loops: CDR1 SGHTS, CDR2 YDEGEE. V was pared by 1 base and J by 7 bases, with 7 bases of the junction left unmatched. The CDR3 contains 15 residues. CDR3 region: CASSLPGTGASEAFF. DNA of the CDR3: TGTGCCAGCAGCTTGCCCGGGACAGGGGCCAGTGAAGCTTTCTTT.

The chain uses TRBV28 and TRBJ1-5, with no clear D. The CDR3 totals 16 residues. Trimming took off 1 base at V and 2 bases at J, with 12 bases between the two ends. CDR1 is MDHEN and CDR2 is SYDVKM in the germline V gene. CDR3 sequence: CASSLLFRLGNQPQHF. Here the CDR3 DNA reads TGTGCCAGCAGTTTATTATTCAGGTTAGGCAATCAGCCCCAGCATTTT.

The chain links TRBV19 to TRBJ1-6, with unresolved D. The CDR3 covers 17 residues. Germline CDR1 and CDR2: LNHDA and SQIVND (reference sequence). Trimming cost V 0 bases and J 5 bases, with 14 bases left between them. This CDR3 reads CASSIDLPRAHNSPLHF. CDR3 DNA: TGTGCCAGTAGTATAGATCTTCCCCGCGCACATAATTCACCCCTCCACTTT. The full variable domain, in which reference TRBV19 and TRBJ1-6 provide the parts outside the CDR3, is DGGITQSPKYLFRKEGQNVTLSCEQNLNHDAMYWYRQDPGQGLRLIYYSQIVNDFQKGDIAEGYSVSREKKESFPLTVTSAQKNPTAFYLCASSIDLPRAHNSPLHFGNGTRLTVT.

The chain combines TRBV29-1 with TRBJ1-1; D gene ambiguous. The CDR3 loop spans 12 amino acids. Trimming removed 7 bases at V and 4 bases at J, with 13 bases between. The germline V gene has CDR1 SQVTM and CDR2 ANQGSEA. As DNA, the CDR3 is TGCAGCGCGAGGAGCAGAAGCACTGAAGCTTTCTTT. It codes for CSARSRSTEAFF.

This chain links TRBV29-1 with TRBJ1-2; 7 bases align to TRBD1. The germline V gene encodes CDR1 SQVTM and CDR2 ANQGSEA. The CDR3 extends over 11 amino acids. Germline trimming cut 6 bases from V and 5 bases from J; bases unmatched to any gene: 3. The CDR3 spells CSVRDSYGYTF. The CDR3 DNA follows: TGCAGCGTCCGGGACAGTTATGGCTACACCTTC.

The V call is TRBV5-1, the J call TRBJ2-3, with D maybe TRBD1 (6 bases). V was pared by 9 bases and J by 8 bases, with 28 bases between. This CDR3 contains 16 residues. Germline V gene lookup returns CDR1 SGHRS and CDR2 YFSETQ. The CDR3 loop is CANPFPTGPGIGTQYF. In nucleotides, the CDR3 is TGCGCCAACCCCTTCCCCACAGGGCCCGGGATAGGTACGCAGTATTTT.

The chain links TRBV13 to TRBJ2-7, with 9 positions matching TRBD2. Germline trimming cut 3 bases from V and 3 bases from J; bases unmatched to any gene: 3. The CDR3 is made up of 14 amino acids. Germline CDR1 and CDR2: PRHDT and FYEKMQ (reference sequence). CDR3 residues: CASSFRGRDYEQYF. DNA of the CDR3: TGTGCCAGCAGCTTTCGCGGGAGGGACTACGAGCAGTACTTC.

This chain connects TRBV27 to TRBJ2-7; the D gene is possibly TRBD2 (5 bases). The CDR3 sequence is 17 residues long. Trimming pared 4 bases from V and 4 bases from J, leaving 23 bases between. Germline CDR1 is MNHEY and CDR2 is SMNVEV (reference sequence). CDR3 amino acids: CASSSRTSSRSWYEQYF. The CDR3 coding sequence is TGTGCCAGCAGTTCTCGGACTTCTAGCCGGTCTTGGTACGAGCAGTACTTC.

The chain couples TRBV2 to TRBJ2-3; tentatively, D is TRBD2 (5 bases). Germline loops: CDR1 SNHLY, CDR2 FYNNEI. Trimming cost V 8 bases and J 2 bases, with 11 bases left between them. This CDR3 is built from 13 residues. The CDR3 region is CASGSPPTDTQYF. CDR3 nucleotide sequence: TGTGCCAGCGGGAGCCCCCCCACAGATACGCAGTATTTT.

This clone was seen a few times. The J gene is TRBJ2-7, the V gene TRBV29-1; 7 nucleotides line up with TRBD1. The CDR3 consists of 13 residues. V lost 7 bases, J lost 6 bases, and 12 bases stayed unmatched. CDR1 SQVTM and CDR2 ANQGSEA come from the germline V gene. The CDR3 region is CSENYRGLFEQYF. DNA for the CDR3: TGCAGCGAAAATTATAGGGGGCTCTTCGAGCAGTACTTC.

This chain links TRBV7-9 with TRBJ1-1; unclear D gene. The V end was cut by 1 base, the J end by 5 bases, with 14 bases between. The CDR3 runs 15 residues. Germline assignment: CDR1 SEHNR and CDR2 FQNEAQ (reference sequence). CDR3 sequence reads: CASSLGAGIETEAFF. The CDR3 coding sequence is TGTGCCAGCAGCTTAGGGGCAGGAATCGAGACTGAAGCTTTCTTT.

This chain joins TRBV18 and TRBJ2-7, with D possibly TRBD2 on 5 matching bases. The V and J ends lost 3 bases and 3 bases respectively, with 9 bases between them. This CDR3 is 13 amino acids long. Germline V gene data show CDR1 as KGHSH and CDR2 as LQKENI. CDR3 sequence (DNA): TGTGCCAGCTCACCGGGTGAGGGCTACGAGCAGTACTTC. Its protein product is CASSPGEGYEQYF. The complete variable domain, with remaining parts taken from reference TRBV18 and TRBJ2-7, reads NAGVMQNPRHLVRRRGQEARLRCSPMKGHSHVYWYRQLPEEGLKFMVYLQKENIIDESGMPKERFSAEFPKEGPSILRIQQVVRGDSAAYFCASSPGEGYEQYFGPGTRLTVT.

V is TRBV6-5 and J is TRBJ2-7; 7 bases agree with TRBD2. This CDR3 contains 16 residues. V lost 2 bases to trimming and J lost 4 bases; unmatched junction nucleotides: 11. Germline V gives CDR1 MNHEY, CDR2 SVGAGI. The CDR3 protein is CASSYARLAARYEQYF. Here the CDR3 DNA reads TGTGCCAGCAGTTACGCCCGGCTAGCGGCGAGATACGAGCAGTACTTC.

The V and J genes are TRBV11-3 and TRBJ1-5; a weak D match, TRBD1 (6 bases). With 2 bases removed from V and 2 bases from J, the gap between germline ends came to 19 bases. This CDR3 comprises 18 residues. Looked up from germline, CDR1 is SGHNT and CDR2 is YENEEA. The CDR3 coding sequence is TGTGCCAGCAGCTTACCCCTTCCGCGACAGGTCGGCAATCAGCCCCAGCATTTT. Its translation: CASSLPLPRQVGNQPQHF.

The chain is built from TRBV30 and TRBJ1-6; possibly TRBD1 for D (6 bases). Trimming cost V 1 base and J 7 bases, with 11 bases left between them. The CDR3 has 14 residues. Germline V CDR1 and CDR2: GTSNPN, SVGIG (reference sequence). The CDR3 nucleotides are TGTGCCTGGAGTGGCACCAGGGGAAATTCACCCCTCCACTTT. This encodes CAWSGTRGNSPLHF.

The chain has TRBV27 and TRBJ1-2; perhaps TRBD1 as D (6 bases). The CDR3 length is 13 residues. Trimming removed 2 bases from V and 3 bases from J, with 7 bases in between. CDR1 and CDR2 from the germline V gene are MNHEY and SMNVEV (reference sequence). The DNA of the CDR3 is TGTGCCAGCAGTTTAGGGGGCGACTATGGCTACACCTTC. This sequence encodes CASSLGGDYGYTF.

J is TRBJ2-7 and V is TRBV23-1; 7 nucleotides align to TRBD1. TRBV23-1 is reported as an ORF; its role is uncertain. The CDR3 has 13 residues. The J segment lost 4 bases and the V segment lost 11 bases, leaving 11 bases of the junction unmatched. As DNA, the CDR3 is TGCGCCCCCAACCGGGACAGAGATTACGAGCAGTACTTC. Its translation is CAPNRDRDYEQYF.

The CDR3 DNA reads TGTGCCAGTAGCGCTGGACAAGGCTACGAGCAGTACTTC. Amino acid sequence: CASSAGQGYEQYF. V is TRBV19 and J is TRBJ2-7, with D possibly matching TRBD1 (5 bases). The germline V gene has CDR1 LNHDA and CDR2 SQIVND (reference sequence). Trimming removed 6 bases from V and 3 bases from J, with 12 bases in between. This CDR3 is built from 13 residues.

This sequence joins TRBV5-1 and TRBJ2-3; 11 bases are shared with TRBD2. The CDR3 contains 16 residues. V gave up 4 bases and J gave up 6 bases; unmatched junction bases: 10. Germline V lookup: CDR1 SGHRS, CDR2 YFSETQ. The CDR3 nucleotides are TGCGCCAGCAGCCTAGGAGGTAGCGGGGGGGCTGATACGCAGTATTTT. Translated: CASSLGGSGGADTQYF.

V and J are TRBV9 and TRBJ1-2, with 7 bases matching TRBD1. Germline lookup yields CDR1 SGDLS and CDR2 YYNGEE. Trimming removed 3 bases from V and 3 bases from J; junction bases left unmatched: 8. The CDR3 length is 15 residues. The CDR3 protein is CASSETGTAYYGYTF. The CDR3 DNA follows: TGTGCCAGCAGCGAAACCGGGACAGCTTACTATGGCTACACCTTC.